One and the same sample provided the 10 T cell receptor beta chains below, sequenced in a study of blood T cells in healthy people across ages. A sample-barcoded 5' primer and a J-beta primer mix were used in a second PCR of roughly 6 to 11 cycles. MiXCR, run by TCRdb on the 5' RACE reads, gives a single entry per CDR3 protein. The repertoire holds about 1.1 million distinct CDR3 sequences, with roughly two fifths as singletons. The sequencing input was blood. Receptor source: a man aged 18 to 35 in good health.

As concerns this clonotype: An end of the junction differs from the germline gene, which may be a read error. The DNA of the CDR3 is TGTGCCAGCAGGTTAGTCGCTCGGGAGCAGTTCTTC. Residues: CASRLVAREQFF. The chain carries TRBV12-3 or TRBV12-4 and TRBJ2-1, with no clear D. The CDR3 extends over 12 amino acids.

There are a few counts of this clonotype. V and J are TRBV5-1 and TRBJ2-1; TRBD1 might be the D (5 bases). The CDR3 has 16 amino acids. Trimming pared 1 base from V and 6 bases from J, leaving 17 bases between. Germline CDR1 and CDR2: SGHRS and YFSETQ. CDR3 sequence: CASSLTTGSQGNEQFF. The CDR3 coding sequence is TGCGCCAGCAGCTTGACTACCGGGTCCCAGGGCAATGAGCAGTTCTTC.

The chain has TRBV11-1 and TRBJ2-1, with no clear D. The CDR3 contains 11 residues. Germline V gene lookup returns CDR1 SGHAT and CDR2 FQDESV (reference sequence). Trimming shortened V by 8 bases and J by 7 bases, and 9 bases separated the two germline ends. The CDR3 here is CASGKGNEQFF. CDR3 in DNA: TGTGCCAGCGGAAAAGGGAATGAGCAGTTCTTC.

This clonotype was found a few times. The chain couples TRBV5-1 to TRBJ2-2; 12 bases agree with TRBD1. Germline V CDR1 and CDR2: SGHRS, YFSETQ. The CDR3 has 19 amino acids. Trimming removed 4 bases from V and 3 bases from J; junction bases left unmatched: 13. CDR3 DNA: TGCGCCAGCAGCAAAGCCGGGACAGGGGGCGTTAGCGACACCGGGGAGCTGTTTTTT. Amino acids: CASSKAGTGGVSDTGELFF.

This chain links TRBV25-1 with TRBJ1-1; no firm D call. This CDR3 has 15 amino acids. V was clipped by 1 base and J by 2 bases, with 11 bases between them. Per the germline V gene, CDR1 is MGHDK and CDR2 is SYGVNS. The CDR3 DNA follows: TGTGCCAGCAGTGAATTTCCAGTCCCTAACACTGAAGCTTTCTTT. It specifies CASSEFPVPNTEAFF.

CDR3 bases: TGTGCCAGCAGTTACCCATGGGGGCAGAGGAGACCCCAGTACTTC. This encodes CASSYPWGQRRPQYF. The rearrangement joins TRBV6-5 to TRBJ2-5; perhaps TRBD1 as D (6 bases). Germline-derived CDR1 and CDR2 are MNHEY and SVGAGI. The CDR3 covers 15 residues. Trimming left V 2 bases short and J 9 bases short, with 19 bases between.

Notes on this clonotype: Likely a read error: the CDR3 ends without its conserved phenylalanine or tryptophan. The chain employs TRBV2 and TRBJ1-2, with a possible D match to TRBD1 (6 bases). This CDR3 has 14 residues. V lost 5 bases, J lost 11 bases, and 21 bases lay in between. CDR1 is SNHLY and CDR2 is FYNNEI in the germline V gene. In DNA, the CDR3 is TGTGCCAGCAGTCGGGACACCCTCAATCCCGGGTACACCCTC. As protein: CASSRDTLNPGYTL.

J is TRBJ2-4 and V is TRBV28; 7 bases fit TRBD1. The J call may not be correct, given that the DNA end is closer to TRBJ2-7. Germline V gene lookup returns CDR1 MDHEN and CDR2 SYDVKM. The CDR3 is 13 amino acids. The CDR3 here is CASSSNRGSEQYF. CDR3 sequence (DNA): TGTGCCAGCAGTTCAAACAGGGGAAGCGAGCAGTACTTC.

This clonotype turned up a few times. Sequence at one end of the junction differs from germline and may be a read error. The CDR3 is CASSLGEGVDEQFF. DNA for the CDR3: TGTGCTAGCAGCTTAGGAGAGGGGGTCGATGAGCAGTTCTTC. The J gene is TRBJ2-1, the V gene TRBV7-7; D may be TRBD1 (6 bases). The length of the CDR3 is 14 residues. The germline CDR1 and CDR2 sequences are SSHAT and FNYEAQ (reference sequence).

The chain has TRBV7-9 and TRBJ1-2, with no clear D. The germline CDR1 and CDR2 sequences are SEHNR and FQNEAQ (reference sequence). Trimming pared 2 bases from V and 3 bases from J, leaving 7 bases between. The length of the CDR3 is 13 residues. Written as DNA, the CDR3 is TGTGCCAGCAGCTTACGGCAGCACTATGGCTACACCTTC. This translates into CASSLRQHYGYTF.